The 32 T cell receptor beta chains below were found in one sample sequenced in a study of low-dose radiotherapy and immunotherapy resistance in tumors. TRAV and TRBV primers primed cDNA for both TCRalpha and TCRbeta. Over around 19 PCR cycles, TCRs were amplified from a constant-region primer and V-primer adapter. TCRdb fed the reads into MiXCR, producing one record per CDR3 protein. The data contain 9,700 or so distinct CDR3 sequences, 75% of them seen just once; the ten biggest clones take up 1.4%. These receptors were obtained from a human donor with advanced metastatic prostate, ovarian, gallbladder or colorectal cancer (not recorded which). This table probably holds off-target reads from a library built for another chain.

This clonotype was seen a handful of times. The rearrangement uses TRBV29-1 and TRBJ1-1; 9 bases are a match to TRBD1. Germline assignment: CDR1 SQVTM and CDR2 ANQGSEA. The CDR3 has 14 residues. With 8 bases clipped from V and 6 bases from J, the junction kept 13 bases outside the gene matches. DNA of the CDR3: TGCAGCATAGCCGGGACAGGGTTGAGGGCTGAAGCTTTCTTT. This gives the protein CSIAGTGLRAEAFF.

The V gene is TRBV9, the J gene TRBJ2-2; possible D gene TRBD2, 5 bases. V was clipped by 0 bases and J by 7 bases, with 7 bases between them. This CDR3 comprises 13 residues. Germline assignment: CDR1 SGDLS and CDR2 YYNGEE. The chain's CDR3 is CASSVGGSGELFF. The CDR3 nucleotides read TGTGCCAGCAGCGTAGGAGGGAGCGGGGAGCTGTTTTTT.

This clonotype was detected only a few times. The V and J genes are TRBV29-1 and TRBJ1-1; 7 nucleotides align to TRBD1. With 5 bases clipped from V and 4 bases from J, the junction kept 7 bases outside the gene matches. Germline CDR1 and CDR2: SQVTM and ANQGSEA. This CDR3 region has 13 residues. CDR3 coding DNA: TGCAGCGTTCGGGACAGTAGGAGCACTGAAGCTTTCTTT. This translates into CSVRDSRSTEAFF.

The chain links TRBV2 to TRBJ2-1, with a weak D call TRBD1 (5 bases). The V and J ends lost 7 bases and 0 bases respectively, with 7 bases between them. This CDR3 is 13 amino acids long. The germline gives CDR1 SNHLY, CDR2 FYNNEI. The CDR3 region is CASKGASYNEQFF. The DNA of the CDR3 is TGTGCCAGCAAAGGGGCCTCCTACAATGAGCAGTTCTTC.

This clonotype was counted a few times. The rearrangement joins TRBV5-4 to TRBJ2-7; 8 bases fit TRBD1. Germline V gives CDR1 SGHNT, CDR2 YYREEE (reference sequence). J lost 2 bases, V lost 4 bases, and 2 bases had no gene match. The CDR3 is 13 residues long. In nucleotides, the CDR3 is TGTGCCAGCAGCCGGGACAGGACCTACGAGCAGTACTTC. Translating it yields CASSRDRTYEQYF.

The chain couples TRBV10-3 to TRBJ2-7; D is perhaps TRBD2 (6 bases). Germline V gives CDR1 ENHRY, CDR2 SYGVKD. This CDR3 is 13 amino acids long. CDR3: CAHAAGSPYEQYF. The DNA for the CDR3 is TGTGCTCACGCTGCCGGGAGCCCCTACGAGCAGTACTTC.

The chain carries TRBV5-4 and TRBJ2-2; D tentatively reads TRBD1 or TRBD2 (5 bases each). V lost 4 bases and J 4 bases, leaving 20 bases between the germline ends. In germline, CDR1 is SGHNT, CDR2 YYREEE (reference sequence). The CDR3 consists of 17 residues. The CDR3 here is CASSQPGRGASTGELFF. CDR3 DNA sequence: TGTGCCAGCAGCCAACCGGGAAGAGGGGCGTCCACCGGGGAGCTGTTTTTT.

J is TRBJ2-1 and V is TRBV12-3 or TRBV12-4; 8 bases agree with TRBD1. This CDR3 is built from 13 residues. The V segment lost 6 bases and the J segment 4 bases; nucleotides outside the gene matches: 2. The CDR3 DNA reads as TGTGCCAGCAGGGACAGGGAATACAATGAGCAGTTCTTC. Translation: CASRDREYNEQFF.

V is TRBV2 and J is TRBJ2-7, with D hard to call. The CDR3 totals 12 residues. The germline V gene encodes CDR1 SNHLY and CDR2 FYNNEI. V was cut by 7 bases and J by 8 bases, with 15 bases left in between. The CDR3 DNA reads TGTGCCAGCAACAGTGATACCAGCCAGCAGTACTTC. This gives the protein CASNSDTSQQYF.

J is TRBJ2-5 and V is TRBV28, with D hard to call. This CDR3 comprises 11 residues. Germline V gives CDR1 MDHEN, CDR2 SYDVKM. The V end lost 7 bases, the J end lost 4 bases, and 7 bases lay between the germline ends. CDR3 amino acids: CASNRPETQYF. CDR3 coding DNA: TGTGCCAGCAACAGACCAGAGACCCAGTACTTC.

The chain recombines TRBV12-3 or TRBV12-4 with TRBJ2-1; TRBD2 matches 12 bases. V gave up 2 bases and J gave up 0 bases; unmatched junction bases: 17. This CDR3 has 22 residues. The DNA for the CDR3 is TGTGCCAGCAGTTTAAGGATCTTGCGACTAGCGGGAGACCAGGTCTCCTACAATGAGCAGTTCTTC. It is translated as CASSLRILRLAGDQVSYNEQFF.

The chain employs TRBV5-8 and TRBJ2-3; 8 nucleotides align to TRBD1. V trimming: 3 bases; J trimming: 4 bases; junction bases outside the gene matches: 1. CDR1 SGHTS and CDR2 YDEGEE come from the germline V gene. The CDR3 loop spans 13 amino acids. The CDR3 is CASSSGGPDTQYF. CDR3 bases: TGTGCCAGCAGCTCAGGGGGCCCAGATACGCAGTATTTT.

This clonotype was detected a few times. This chain uses TRBV2 with TRBJ2-1, with unresolved D. The CDR3 contains 11 residues. Germline CDR1 SNHLY, CDR2 FYNNEI. V lost 6 bases, J lost 5 bases, and 5 bases lay in between. The CDR3 DNA sequence: TGTGCCAGCAGCCTCAACAATGAGCAGTTCTTC. Translating gives CASSLNNEQFF.

CDR3 DNA sequence: TGTGCCAGCTCACCAGGGCAGACGGATACGCAGTATTTT. Amino acid sequence: CASSPGQTDTQYF. The chain is built from TRBV18 and TRBJ2-3; D remains unclear. From germline, CDR1 is KGHSH and CDR2 LQKENI. Trimming took off 2 bases at V and 6 bases at J, with 9 bases between the two ends. The CDR3 totals 13 residues.

This chain joins TRBV7-6 and TRBJ2-5; no clear D. V was trimmed by 4 bases and J by 0 bases, leaving 3 bases between them. This CDR3 comprises 12 residues. Germline V gene data show CDR1 as SGHVS and CDR2 as FNYEAQ. The DNA of the CDR3 is TGTGCCAGCAGCTCCCACCAAGAGACCCAGTACTTC. It codes for CASSSHQETQYF.

This clonotype was counted between two and nine times. This chain links TRBV6-2 or TRBV6-3 with TRBJ2-1, with a tentative D call TRBD2 (5 bases). The V gene's germline CDR1 is MNHEY and CDR2 SVGEGT. Trimming took 11 bases from V and 8 from J, leaving 13 bases between them. This CDR3 has 11 amino acids. CDR3: CAGSHGDEQFF. CDR3 nucleotides: TGTGCCGGAAGCCACGGGGATGAGCAGTTCTTC.

This clonotype was picked up one time. This chain uses TRBV20-1 with TRBJ2-1, with 10 bases matching TRBD1. CDR3 length: 15 amino acids. The V gene end was trimmed by 6 bases and the J gene end by 4 bases; junction bases not matched to a gene: 9. Germline V gene data show CDR1 as DFQATT and CDR2 as SNEGSKA (reference sequence). DNA for the CDR3: TGCAGTGCCTTCGGACAGGGGGACTTGTACAATGAGCAGTTCTTC. Protein product: CSAFGQGDLYNEQFF.

The gene calls are TRBV7-8 and TRBJ2-3; TRBD2 agrees at 8 bases. The CDR3 spans 16 residues. CDR1 and CDR2 from the germline V gene are SGHVS and FQNEAQ. The V gene end was trimmed by 5 bases and the J gene end by 2 bases; junction bases not matched to a gene: 9. The CDR3 DNA reads TGTGCCAGCAGCCCGCCCCTGCGGGAGGCCACAGATACGCAGTATTTT. Translated: CASSPPLREATDTQYF. Variable domain in full (rest from reference TRBV7-8 and TRBJ2-3): GAGVSQSPRYKVAKRGQDVALRCDPISGHVSLFWYQQALGQGPEFLTYFQNEAQLDKSGLPSDRFFAERPEGSVSTLKIQRTQQEDSAVYLCASSPPLREATDTQYFGPGTRLTVL.

This clonotype was detected a few times. V is TRBV5-1 and J is TRBJ1-2; no clear D gene. The CDR3 contains 13 residues. Germline V lookup: CDR1 SGHRS, CDR2 YFSETQ. Trimming shortened V by 0 bases and J by 8 bases, and 11 bases separated the two germline ends. The CDR3 nucleotides read TGCGCCAGCAGCTTGGACACATCCGGCGGCTACACCTTC. Translation gives CASSLDTSGGYTF.

The chain couples TRBV20-1 to TRBJ1-2, with D perhaps TRBD1 (5 bases). Germline-derived CDR1 and CDR2 are DFQATT and SNEGSKA (reference sequence). This CDR3 comprises 13 residues. Trimming pared 2 bases from V and 8 bases from J, leaving 15 bases between. The CDR3 nucleotides are TGCAGTGCTAGATCAGAAGGGGATCGGGGCTACACCTTC. It translates to CSARSEGDRGYTF.

The chain uses TRBV4-2 and TRBJ2-1; 7 positions agree with TRBD1. Per the germline V gene, CDR1 is LGHNA and CDR2 is YNFKEQ. This CDR3 has 16 amino acids. The J segment lost 5 bases and the V segment lost 0 bases, leaving 7 bases of the junction unmatched. CDR3 DNA sequence: TGTGCCAGCAGCCAAGAACGGGACAGACACCACAATGAGCAGTTCTTC. This codes for CASSQERDRHHNEQFF.

The chain joins TRBV5-4 to TRBJ1-1; 7 bases agree with TRBD1. The V and J ends lost 4 bases and 0 bases, in that order; junction bases with no gene match: 6. This CDR3 spans 15 amino acids. Germline CDR1 and CDR2: SGHNT and YYREEE (reference sequence). The CDR3 sequence: CASSRGQNLNTEAFF. CDR3 sequence (DNA): TGTGCCAGCAGCCGGGGACAGAACCTGAACACTGAAGCTTTCTTT.

The genes are TRBV28 and TRBJ1-4; a weak D match, TRBD1 (5 bases). Germline lookup yields CDR1 MDHEN and CDR2 SYDVKM. This CDR3 region has 15 residues. The V gene lost 7 bases and the J gene lost 1 base, with 13 bases spanning the gap. DNA for the CDR3: TGTGCCAGCACAGGGCCCGGGGAAACTAATGAAAAACTGTTTTTT. Translated: CASTGPGETNEKLFF.

The CDR3 sequence: CASRGLAETQYF. The CDR3 coding sequence is TGTGCCAGCAGGGGACTAGCAGAGACCCAGTACTTC. V gene TRBV6-8 combines with J gene TRBJ2-5, with TRBD2 matching 9 bases. V shed 6 bases, J shed 4 bases, and the junction held 0 bases outside the gene matches. The CDR3 covers 12 residues. In germline, CDR1 is MNHGY, CDR2 SAAAGT.

In DNA, the CDR3 is TGCGCCAGCAGCTTTGGGTCGGGAGCGGGAGCAGGAGAGCAGTACTTC. Translated: CASSFGSGAGAGEQYF. The chain carries TRBV5-1 and TRBJ2-7, with 8 bases identical to TRBD2. Trimming removed 2 bases from V and 7 bases from J; junction bases left unmatched: 14. The germline V gene has CDR1 SGHRS and CDR2 YFSETQ. The CDR3 is 16 residues long. Combining the CDR3 with reference TRBV5-1 and TRBJ2-7 gives the whole variable domain KAGVTQTPRYLIKTRGQQVTLSCSPISGHRSVSWYQQTPGQGLQFLFEYFSETQRNKGNFPGRFSGRQFSNSRSEMNVSTLELGDSALYLCASSFGSGAGAGEQYFGPGTRLTVT.

A few counts support this clonotype. V usage is TRBV5-4 and J usage is TRBJ2-7; D gene unclear. Germline V gene data show CDR1 as SGHNT and CDR2 as YYREEE (reference sequence). The V and J ends lost 0 bases and 0 bases respectively, with 10 bases between them. This CDR3 spans 15 amino acids. The CDR3 is CASSLAGGSSYEQYF. In DNA form, the CDR3 reads TGTGCCAGCAGCTTGGCCGGCGGCAGCTCCTACGAGCAGTACTTC. The full variable domain, with the rest looked up from reference TRBV5-4 and TRBJ2-7, is ETGVTQSPTHLIKTRGQQVTLRCSSQSGHNTVSWYQQALGQGPQFIFQYYREEENGRGNFPPRFSGLQFPNYSSELNVNALELDDSALYLCASSLAGGSSYEQYFGPGTRLTVT.

The chain employs TRBV10-3 and TRBJ2-1; the D gene is possibly TRBD2 (5 bases). V dropped 7 bases and J dropped 5 bases, with 12 bases sitting between them. In germline, CDR1 is ENHRY, CDR2 SYGVKD. The CDR3 consists of 13 residues. The CDR3 loop is CAIKGSANNEQFF. Written as DNA, the CDR3 is TGTGCCATCAAAGGGAGCGCGAACAATGAGCAGTTCTTC.

The rearrangement joins TRBV10-3 to TRBJ2-7, with no clear D. CDR3 length equals 12 residues. V lost 9 bases, J lost 1 base, and 10 bases lay in between. Germline V gene data show CDR1 as ENHRY and CDR2 as SYGVKD. The CDR3 sequence: CAIRLDSYEQYF. Written as DNA, the CDR3 is TGTGCCATACGACTGGATTCCTACGAGCAGTACTTC.

This clonotype has just a few counts. The chain combines TRBV28 with TRBJ2-3, with D perhaps TRBD1 (6 bases). Germline V gene lookup returns CDR1 MDHEN and CDR2 SYDVKM. V lost 6 bases and J lost 5, with 18 bases in between. The CDR3 is 15 residues long. The CDR3 DNA is TGTGCCAGCAGCCCCTTGGTGGGGGCAAGAGATACGCAGTATTTT. Encoded protein: CASSPLVGARDTQYF.

The chain uses TRBV28 and TRBJ1-1, with a possible D match to TRBD1 (5 bases). V dropped 6 bases and J dropped 4 bases, with 9 bases sitting between them. From germline, CDR1 is MDHEN and CDR2 SYDVKM. The CDR3 is 12 residues long. The CDR3, as DNA: TGTGCCAGCAGGACGGGGCCCACTGAAGCTTTCTTT. Its protein product is CASRTGPTEAFF.

The CDR3 nucleotides are TGTGCCAGCAGCCAGAGTCGGACGCAAGAGACCCAGTACTTC. It encodes CASSQSRTQETQYF. This chain joins TRBV7-2 and TRBJ2-5; D is ambiguous. The CDR3 sequence is 14 residues long. V lost 5 bases and J 2 bases, leaving 12 bases between the germline ends. The germline V gene encodes CDR1 SGHTA and CDR2 FQGNSA.

The rearrangement links TRBV29-1 to TRBJ2-4; D is unclear. V dropped 3 bases and J dropped 3 bases, with 3 bases sitting between them. The CDR3 loop spans 11 amino acids. Germline CDR1 reads SQVTM; CDR2 reads ANQGSEA. The CDR3 loop is CSVEDKNIQYF. CDR3 nucleotides: TGCAGCGTTGAGGACAAAAACATTCAGTACTTC.